The entry that follows covers one T cell receptor (beta chain) sequence. The sample originates from a study of technical replicates of blood from a few donors. The table came from immunoSEQ multiplex PCR; TCRdb's copy has only in-frame clones and leaves some out. The table records 40,000 to 60,000 clones, 86% of them present only once. Trimming removed 3 bases from V and 4 bases from J; junction bases left unmatched: 5. The CDR3 length is 15 residues. Germline CDR1 is SGDLS and CDR2 is YYNGEE. This receptor was identified in a human donor in good health. Some clones in this sample may be carry-over from other donors' samples. Specimen: PBMCs. The chain is built from TRBV9 and TRBJ2-2; 8 positions agree with TRBD1. Here the CDR3 reads CASSATGEPTGELFF. CDR3 sequence (DNA): TGTGCCAGCAGCGCGACAGGGGAACCCACCGGGGAGCTGTTTTTT.